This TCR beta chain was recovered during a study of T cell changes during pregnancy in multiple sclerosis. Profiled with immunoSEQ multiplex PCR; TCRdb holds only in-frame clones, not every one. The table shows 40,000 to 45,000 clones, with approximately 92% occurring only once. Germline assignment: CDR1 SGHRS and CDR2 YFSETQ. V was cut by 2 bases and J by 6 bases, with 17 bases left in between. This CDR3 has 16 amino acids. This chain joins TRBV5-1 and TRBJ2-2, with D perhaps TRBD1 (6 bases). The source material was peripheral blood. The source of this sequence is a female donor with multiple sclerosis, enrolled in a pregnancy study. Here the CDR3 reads CASSFIQGILAGELFF. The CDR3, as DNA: TGCGCCAGCAGCTTTATCCAGGGGATCTTAGCCGGGGAGCTGTTTTTT.